Given below is one TCR beta chain in context. In its sample, this clone was seen once. Its antigen is currently not known. Per-nucleotide qualities are absent, and no much larger clonotype sits a single base away. The junction carries 11 bases between V and J, which are trimmed by 4 bases and 8 bases respectively. Including the terminal cysteine and phenylalanine, the CDR3 comprises 13 residues. Only CDR3 DNA is held: 39 bases, read in frame from base 1. CDR1 and CDR2 (MNHNY, SVGAGI) derive from the germline V gene (reference sequence). This sample was taken from a study of blood T cell repertoires in COVID-19 (dated by TCRdb to between 2020 and 2021). About the full investigation: Samples covering the acute and convalescent phases of COVID-19 were provided by collaborators in the United States, Italy and Spain. Subjects who had been exposed to COVID-19, were actively infected with it, or had recovered from it provided the deeply sampled blood TCRbeta repertoires that made up the dataset. The prospective study material was composed of cDNA or gDNA derived from T cells, B-cell-depleted T cells, or PBMCs. HLA class I and class II types, where available, came from metadata supplied by the sample provider rather than from assay-based typing. Sample metadata almost always included a de-identified subject ID, COVID-19 status, age in years and sex. Samples came from the ongoing ImmuneRACE study (first 160 participants) plus 1,254 subjects from 6 global collaborators. The repertoires were released in a freely available public database meant as a resource for research on the immune response to SARS-CoV-2. Findings and caveats that apply to the study as a whole: The amount of clinical and demographic metadata varied by source and participant and was provided uncurated.

In Seattle, one collaborating source enrolled patients while the infection was active and tracked those patients longitudinally over the course of disease. The collaborating institutions used their own protocols to collect whole blood in K2EDTA tubes. Collaborator samples were shipped for TCRbeta analysis as frozen whole blood, isolated PBMCs, or DNA extracted from either sample type. The immunoSEQ Assay, a bias-controlled multiplex PCR, was used to amplify TCRbeta CDR3 regions from genomic DNA. In the authors' own workflow: The number of nucleated cells in each sample was estimated from the amplification of reference gene primers within the assay. To quantify the absolute abundance of each unique TCRbeta CDR3 rearrangement, sequence reads were collapsed and filtered. Productive Simpson clonality was computed per sample as the square root of Simpson's diversity index over productive rearrangements. The table comes from immuneACCESS by way of TCRdb, which keeps in-frame sequences with V and J called. Part of the clones is missing from these tables; in studies checked, under half for an unresolved V gene and the rest for unknown reasons. V and J calls and clone size are those listed in that table; D and trimming were worked out from the DNA. The sample profile shows about 270,000 clones; less than 90% of them were found once. Jointly, the top ten make up about an eighth of the sample.

The specimen sequenced was peripheral blood. This clonotype originated in a woman aged 25 to 39 with COVID-19, enrolled during active disease. This chain joins TRBV6-6 to TRBJ1-4; a weak D assignment points to TRBD1 (6 bases agree). The nucleotide sequence is TGTGCCAGCAGTTTACGCGGGGGCGAAAAACTGTTTTTT. This gives the protein CASSLRGGEKLFF.